The 26 T cell receptor beta chains listed next were all sequenced from one sample in a study of T cells in Graves' hyperthyroidism and ophthalmopathy. There were TCR beta CDR3 regions amplified from RNA transcripts. HTBI primers were the set used in a first-round RT-PCR of the TCR CDR3. TCRdb re-called the multiplex PCR reads through MiXCR, storing one row per CDR3 protein. Of around 490,000 distinct CDR3 sequences detected, around 20% appear once; the ten largest clones hold 40% to 50%. Sequences were obtained from blood. The source is a man aged 35-49 years with Graves' ophthalmopathy.

V and J are TRBV19 and TRBJ2-2; TRBD1 might be the D (6 bases). With 6 bases removed from V and 0 bases from J, the gap between germline ends came to 8 bases. In germline, CDR1 is LNHDA, CDR2 SQIVND (reference sequence). The CDR3 has 14 amino acids. In DNA, the CDR3 is TGTGCCAGTAGGGGGGCAGCGAACACCGGGGAGCTGTTTTTT. It translates to CASRGAANTGELFF.

This clonotype was detected ten times or more. This sequence joins TRBV11-2 and TRBJ2-4; 7 bases are a match to TRBD1. Germline loops: CDR1 SGHAT, CDR2 FQNNGV. CDR3 length: 15 residues. The ends lost 0 bases at V and 6 bases at J; junction bases unmatched: 5. DNA for the CDR3: TGTGCCAGCAGCTTAGAAGGGGGCTTAGGAAACATTCAGTACTTC. This gives the protein CASSLEGGLGNIQYF.

There are a few counts of this clonotype. This rearrangement joins TRBV4-1 to TRBJ2-1, with 8 positions matching TRBD2. Germline V gives CDR1 MGHRA, CDR2 YSYEKL. The ends lost 0 bases at V and 4 bases at J; junction bases unmatched: 2. The CDR3 contains 15 residues. CDR3 in amino acids: CASSQDGTSYNEQFF. Written as DNA, the CDR3 is TGCGCCAGCAGCCAAGACGGGACTAGTTACAATGAGCAGTTCTTC.

This clonotype was seen ten or more times. The rearrangement links TRBV11-2 to TRBJ2-7; no clear D gene. The V and J ends lost 5 bases and 4 bases respectively, with 12 bases between them. This CDR3 comprises 13 residues. Germline CDR1 is SGHAT and CDR2 is FQNNGV. CDR3 sequence: CASSKRQAYEQYF. In DNA, the CDR3 is TGTGCCAGCAGCAAACGTCAGGCTTACGAGCAGTACTTC.

V is TRBV20-1 and J is TRBJ2-7; possibly TRBD1 or TRBD2 for D (6 bases each). This CDR3 is built from 14 residues. Germline V CDR1 and CDR2: DFQATT, SNEGSKA (reference sequence). The V end lost 6 bases, the J end lost 1 base, and 16 bases lay between the germline ends. As DNA, the CDR3 is TGCAGTGCCCTGAGGGGGGCAGATTCCTACGAGCAGTACTTC. It translates to CSALRGADSYEQYF.

This clonotype has at least ten counts. The chain is built from TRBV20-1 and TRBJ2-3, with D maybe TRBD1 (6 bases). The CDR3 is 14 residues long. Looked up from germline, CDR1 is DFQATT and CDR2 is SNEGSKA (reference sequence). Trimming stripped 0 bases from V and 5 bases from J, with 12 bases between. The CDR3 DNA reads TGCAGTGCTAGAGATGGTAGAGGGGGAGATACGCAGTATTTT. This codes for CSARDGRGGDTQYF.

At least ten counts were recorded for this clonotype. J is TRBJ1-1 and V is TRBV13; TRBD1 agrees at 7 bases. The CDR3 extends over 16 amino acids. V lost 1 base to trimming and J lost 1 base; unmatched junction nucleotides: 6. Germline CDR1 is PRHDT and CDR2 is FYEKMQ (reference sequence). Here the CDR3 reads CASSLASGGENTEAFF. The CDR3 nucleotides read TGTGCCAGCAGCTTAGCGTCAGGGGGGGAGAACACTGAAGCTTTCTTT.

The chain is built from TRBV29-1 and TRBJ1-1; D possibly corresponds to TRBD1 (6 bases). The V end was cut by 5 bases, the J end by 2 bases, with 15 bases between. The CDR3 runs to 14 residues. Germline V gene lookup returns CDR1 SQVTM and CDR2 ANQGSEA. CDR3 nucleotide sequence: TGCAGCGTTCCTAGAACGGACAGCAACACTGAAGCTTTCTTT. The encoded protein is CSVPRTDSNTEAFF.

The chain combines TRBV12-5 with TRBJ2-7; D is perhaps TRBD1 (6 bases). The CDR3 consists of 12 residues. Looked up from germline, CDR1 is LGHNT and CDR2 is FRNRAP. Trimming removed 5 bases from V and 7 bases from J, with 12 bases in between. In nucleotides, the CDR3 is TGTGCTAGTGGTACGCAGGGGATAGAGCAGTACTTC. Its protein is CASGTQGIEQYF.

About this clonotype itself: The junction departs from germline at one end; a sequencing error may be responsible. The rearrangement links TRBV28 to TRBJ1-2, with D possibly matching TRBD1 (6 bases). CDR3 length equals 17 residues. CDR1 MDHEN and CDR2 SYDVKM come from the germline V gene. CDR3 sequence reads: CASNLGVQGGGIYGYTF. CDR3 DNA: TGTGCCAGCAATTTAGGGGTACAAGGAGGGGGGATTTATGGCTACACCTTC.

This clonotype turned up a few times. The chain couples TRBV6-1 to TRBJ1-3; D call uncertain. CDR1 and CDR2 (germline): MNHNS, SASEGT. The CDR3 has 12 amino acids. The germline V and J ends were trimmed by 8 bases and 2 bases, with 7 bases remaining between them. CDR3 sequence: CASLEPGNTIYF. The CDR3 region has the DNA TGTGCCAGCCTTGAGCCTGGAAACACCATATATTTT.

This clonotype was observed at least ten times. This chain connects TRBV18 to TRBJ1-2; D ambiguous. V was shortened by 0 bases and J by 7 bases, with 9 bases between the two germline ends. This CDR3 spans 13 amino acids. CDR1 is KGHSH, CDR2 LQKENI, per germline. DNA of the CDR3: TGTGCCAGCTCACCACCCACCAACGCTGGCTACACCTTC. Translated: CASSPPTNAGYTF.

This clonotype was seen ten or more times. The V call is TRBV18, the J call TRBJ2-2; tentative D call: TRBD2 (6 bases). The germline V gene encodes CDR1 KGHSH and CDR2 LQKENI. This CDR3 is built from 16 residues. Trimming removed 0 bases from V and 1 base from J, with 9 bases in between. The DNA for the CDR3 is TGTGCCAGCTCACCACCCTCGGGACTGAACACCGGGGAGCTGTTTTTT. Translated: CASSPPSGLNTGELFF.

This clonotype was observed a handful of times. The chain carries TRBV19 and TRBJ2-3; 9 bases fit TRBD2. Germline V CDR1 and CDR2: LNHDA, SQIVND (reference sequence). J gave up 7 bases and V 7 bases, and 18 bases lay outside the gene matches. The CDR3 runs 17 residues. As DNA, the CDR3 is TGTGCCAGTAACCCCGGGGGGCTGCGCGGGGGGGCGAATACGCAGTATTTT. Its translation: CASNPGGLRGGANTQYF. The full variable domain, completed using reference TRBV19 and TRBJ2-3, is DGGITQSPKYLFRKEGQNVTLSCEQNLNHDAMYWYRQDPGQGLRLIYYSQIVNDFQKGDIAEGYSVSREKKESFPLTVTSAQKNPTAFYLCASNPGGLRGGANTQYFGPGTRLTVL.

The J gene is TRBJ1-3, the V gene TRBV7-2; 9 bases are shared with TRBD1. The CDR3 consists of 14 residues. V shed 4 bases and J 9 bases; nucleotides not matched to a gene: 7. Germline V CDR1 and CDR2: SGHTA, FQGNSA. CDR3 nucleotide sequence: TGTGCCAGCAGCTCTACAGGGGGCTTGAGCACCATATATTTT. This sequence encodes CASSSTGGLSTIYF.

The chain couples TRBV18 to TRBJ2-7; maybe TRBD2 (6 bases). The CDR3 totals 14 residues. V was shortened by 5 bases and J by 1 base, with 12 bases between the two germline ends. Germline V gene sequence: CDR1 KGHSH, CDR2 LQKENI. As DNA, the CDR3 is TGTGCCAGCTCAGGGGGGAGGCCGTCCTACGAGCAGTACTTC. This codes for CASSGGRPSYEQYF.

A few counts support this clonotype. The rearrangement links TRBV19 to TRBJ1-3, with 7 bases fitting TRBD1. J gave up 2 bases and V 7 bases, and 8 bases lay outside the gene matches. This CDR3 region has 15 residues. In germline, CDR1 is LNHDA, CDR2 SQIVND (reference sequence). CDR3 amino acids: CASNPGQTPGNTIYF. CDR3 nucleotide sequence: TGTGCCAGTAACCCGGGACAGACGCCTGGAAACACCATATATTTT.

This clonotype came up a few times. The chain employs TRBV5-5 and TRBJ2-7; the D call may be TRBD1 or TRBD2 (6 bases each). Germline V gives CDR1 SGHKS, CDR2 YYEKEE (reference sequence). Trimming left V 3 bases short and J 6 bases short, with 13 bases between. This CDR3 region has 13 residues. The DNA of the CDR3 is TGTGCCAGCAGCTGGCCTCGGGGGCTCGAGCAGTACTTC. Encoded protein: CASSWPRGLEQYF.

This rearrangement joins TRBV18 to TRBJ2-7; TRBD2 is a possible D gene (6 bases). In germline, CDR1 is KGHSH, CDR2 LQKENI. The CDR3 has 17 residues. V shed 2 bases and J shed 3 bases, with 20 bases lying between them. In DNA, the CDR3 is TGTGCCAGCTCACCAGGGGGATCCGAGACGGGACTCTACGAGCAGTACTTC. This sequence encodes CASSPGGSETGLYEQYF.

This clonotype appeared many times. The rearrangement uses TRBV6-1 and TRBJ1-5, with D unclear. The CDR3 is made up of 12 amino acids. Germline V gene data show CDR1 as MNHNS and CDR2 as SASEGT. Trimming cost V 6 bases and J 11 bases, with 14 bases left between them. The CDR3 protein is CASSYPSMAQHF. DNA of the CDR3: TGTGCCAGCAGCTACCCTTCAATGGCCCAGCATTTT.

This chain connects TRBV9 to TRBJ2-1; D may be TRBD1 or TRBD2 (5 bases each). Per germline, CDR1 SGDLS and CDR2 YYNGEE. Trimming took off 0 bases at V and 5 bases at J, with 12 bases between the two ends. The CDR3 totals 15 residues. CDR3 coding DNA: TGTGCCAGCAGCGTAGAGGGCAGGGAGAACAATGAGCAGTTCTTC. This sequence encodes CASSVEGRENNEQFF.

The V and J genes are TRBV6-1 and TRBJ2-2; maybe TRBD2 (6 bases). The CDR3 spans 14 residues. CDR1 is MNHNS and CDR2 is SASEGT in the germline V gene. V gave up 6 bases and J gave up 4 bases, with 12 bases separating them. CDR3 coding DNA: TGTGCCAGCAGGTGGGGACTGACCACCGGGGAGCTGTTTTTT. Its translation is CASRWGLTTGELFF.

V gene TRBV11-2 combines with J gene TRBJ1-1; D is unclear. The CDR3 sequence is 14 residues long. Germline assignment: CDR1 SGHAT and CDR2 FQNNGV. V lost 2 bases to trimming and J lost 0 bases, with 7 bases between them. In DNA, the CDR3 is TGTGCCAGCAGCTTACGGTGGCTGAACACTGAAGCTTTCTTT. It translates to CASSLRWLNTEAFF.

The sample holds a few counts of this clonotype. This chain connects TRBV5-8 to TRBJ2-5; 7 nucleotides agree with TRBD1. This CDR3 contains 14 residues. V shed 4 bases and J 5 bases; nucleotides not matched to a gene: 8. Germline V gene lookup returns CDR1 SGHTS and CDR2 YDEGEE. CDR3 residues: CASSPDQGVETQYF. CDR3 nucleotides: TGTGCCAGCAGCCCGGACCAGGGGGTGGAGACCCAGTACTTC.

This clonotype was seen many times. This rearrangement joins TRBV11-2 to TRBJ2-3; 7 bases line up with TRBD2. The length of the CDR3 is 14 residues. Germline assignment: CDR1 SGHAT and CDR2 FQNNGV. V dropped 5 bases and J dropped 9; count of bases not matched to a gene: 11. DNA for the CDR3: TGTGCCAGCAGCCCCACGGCCGGTAGCGGGACGCAGTATTTT. Amino acids: CASSPTAGSGTQYF. The full variable domain, its missing parts supplied by reference TRBV11-2 and TRBJ2-3, is EAGVAQSPRYKIIEKRQSVAFWCNPISGHATLYWYQQILGQGPKLLIQFQNNGVVDDSQLPKDRFSAERLKGVDSTLKIQPAKLEDSAVYLCASSPTAGSGTQYFGPGTRLTVL.

This clonotype appeared a few times. V gene TRBV15 combines with J gene TRBJ2-7; D unclear. This CDR3 region has 14 residues. Between the trimmed V and J ends, which lost 0 bases and 4 bases, there was a span of 10 bases. Germline-derived CDR1 and CDR2 are LNHNV and YYDKDF (reference sequence). The DNA for the CDR3 is TGTGCCACCAGCAGAGAGGTCTCGGGTTACGAGCAGTACTTC. As protein: CATSREVSGYEQYF.